This T cell receptor beta chain was profiled in a study of tumor and adjacent non-tumor tissue in lung cancer. In the study overall: Samples averaged around 4.2 million productive TCRbeta reads each.

This clonotype was detected once. No antigen is known for it. Relative to the germline gene, one junction end is altered; a read error may explain this. Findings and caveats of the study: In normal lung, the top 100 clones were significantly more dominant than in tumor.

Germline CDR1 is SQVTM and CDR2 is ANQGSEA. This CDR3 region has 13 residues. No cell sorting was done before RNA was extracted from the tissue. TCRbeta libraries were built with three rounds of nested PCR, modified from ARM-PCR. TCRdb reprocessed the multiplex PCR reads via MiXCR and lists one record per CDR3 protein. This sample carries about 75,000 distinct CDR3 sequences, under 85% of them seen once, and the ten largest clones take about an eighth. The source of this sequence is a woman aged 45-65 years with non-small cell lung cancer. The sample consisted of lung tumor tissue. V gene TRBV29-1 combines with J gene TRBJ1-1; 8 bases align to TRBD1. CDR3 residues: CSRAGTGNTEAFF. As DNA, the CDR3 is TGTAGCAGAGCCGGGACAGGGAACACTGAAGCTTTCTTT.